This paragraph covers one T cell receptor beta chain sequence. The antigen remains unidentified. This entry belongs to a study of blood T cells in healthy people across ages. Overall study results and limits: Naive CD4+ cells and diversity were both higher in long-lived donors than in aged donors.

Isolation of PBMCs gave at least 6 million cells per sample. Combining a sample-barcoded 5' primer with a J-beta primer mix, a second PCR ran for roughly 7 to 12 cycles. A 12-random-nucleotide template-switch adaptor tagged each cDNA molecule. Sequencing recovered at least 2.5 million CDR3-containing paired-end reads from each sample. TCRdb reanalysed the 5' RACE reads using MiXCR and keeps one entry per CDR3 protein. This table holds 1.2 million to 1.5 million distinct CDR3 sequences, approximately 59% found once. Between the trimmed V and J ends, which lost 3 bases and 1 base, there was a span of 12 bases. This CDR3 has 14 residues. Germline-derived CDR1 and CDR2 are DFQATT and SNEGSKA (reference sequence).

Sequenced sample: blood. The sequence was obtained from a man younger than 30 in good health. V is TRBV20-1 and J is TRBJ2-5; D gene uncertain. The CDR3, as DNA: TGCAGTGCTAGTGATTTACTAACCCAAGAGACCCAGTACTTC. Protein product: CSASDLLTQETQYF.